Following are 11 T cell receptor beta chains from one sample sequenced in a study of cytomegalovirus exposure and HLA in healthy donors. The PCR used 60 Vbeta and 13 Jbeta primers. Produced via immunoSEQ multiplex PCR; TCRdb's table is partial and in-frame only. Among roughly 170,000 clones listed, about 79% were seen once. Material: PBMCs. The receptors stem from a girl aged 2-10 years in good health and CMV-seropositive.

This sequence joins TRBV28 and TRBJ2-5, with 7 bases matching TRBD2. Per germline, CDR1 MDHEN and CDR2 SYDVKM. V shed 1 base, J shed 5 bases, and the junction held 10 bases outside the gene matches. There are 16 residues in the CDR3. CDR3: CASSLFGGLKEETQYF. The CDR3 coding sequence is TGTGCCAGCAGTTTATTTGGGGGACTAAAAGAGGAGACCCAGTACTTC. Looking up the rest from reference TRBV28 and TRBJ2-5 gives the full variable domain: DVKVTQSSRYLVKRTGEKVFLECVQDMDHENMFWYRQDPGLGLRLIYFSYDVKMKEKGDIPEGYSVSREKKERFSLILESASTNQTSMYLCASSLFGGLKEETQYFGPGTRLLVL.

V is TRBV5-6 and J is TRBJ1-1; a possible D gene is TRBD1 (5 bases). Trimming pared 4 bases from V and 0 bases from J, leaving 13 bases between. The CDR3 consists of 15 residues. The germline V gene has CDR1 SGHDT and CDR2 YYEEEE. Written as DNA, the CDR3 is TGTGCCAGCAGCCTCAGGGCTACTATGAACACTGAAGCTTTCTTT. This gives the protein CASSLRATMNTEAFF.

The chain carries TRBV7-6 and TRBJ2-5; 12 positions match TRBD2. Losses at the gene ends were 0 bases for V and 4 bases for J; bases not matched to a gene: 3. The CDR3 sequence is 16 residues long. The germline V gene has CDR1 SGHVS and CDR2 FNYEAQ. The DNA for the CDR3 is TGTGCCAGCAGCTTAGCAGTGACTAGCGGGAGAGAGACCCAGTACTTC. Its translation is CASSLAVTSGRETQYF.

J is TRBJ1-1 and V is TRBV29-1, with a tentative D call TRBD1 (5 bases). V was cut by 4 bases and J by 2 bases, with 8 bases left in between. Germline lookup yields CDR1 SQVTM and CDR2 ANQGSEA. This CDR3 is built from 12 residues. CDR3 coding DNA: TGCAGCGTTGCGACAGCTAACACTGAAGCTTTCTTT. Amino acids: CSVATANTEAFF.

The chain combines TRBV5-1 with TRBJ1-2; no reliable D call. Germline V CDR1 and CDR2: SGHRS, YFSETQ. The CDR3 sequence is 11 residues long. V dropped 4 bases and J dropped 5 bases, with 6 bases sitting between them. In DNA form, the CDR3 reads TGCGCCAGCAGCAGCGGGTATGGCTACACCTTC. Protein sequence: CASSSGYGYTF.

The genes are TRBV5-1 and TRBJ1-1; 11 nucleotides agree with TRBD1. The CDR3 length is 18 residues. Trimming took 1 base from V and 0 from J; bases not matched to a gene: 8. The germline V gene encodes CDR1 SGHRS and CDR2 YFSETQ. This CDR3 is CASSLKWTGGPLNTEAFF. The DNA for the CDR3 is TGCGCCAGCAGCTTGAAGTGGACAGGGGGCCCCTTGAACACTGAAGCTTTCTTT.

Here the CDR3 reads CSALAGGPGEQYF. The CDR3 region has the DNA TGCAGCGCCTTAGCGGGGGGGCCGGGCGAGCAGTACTTC. V is TRBV29-1 and J is TRBJ2-7; 11 bases line up with TRBD2. In germline, CDR1 is SQVTM, CDR2 ANQGSEA. The V and J ends lost 7 bases and 6 bases, in that order; junction bases with no gene match: 8. This CDR3 spans 13 amino acids.

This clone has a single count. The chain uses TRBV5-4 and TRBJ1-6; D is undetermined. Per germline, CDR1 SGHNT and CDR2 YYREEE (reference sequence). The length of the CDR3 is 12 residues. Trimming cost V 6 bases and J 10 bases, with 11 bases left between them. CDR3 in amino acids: CASTKVGSPLHF. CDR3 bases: TGTGCCAGCACAAAGGTGGGCTCACCCCTCCACTTT.

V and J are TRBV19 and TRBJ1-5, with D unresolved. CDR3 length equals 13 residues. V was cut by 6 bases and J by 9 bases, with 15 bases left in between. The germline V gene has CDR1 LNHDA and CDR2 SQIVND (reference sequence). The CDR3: CASRVQPSGPQHF. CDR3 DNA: TGTGCCAGTAGAGTACAGCCTTCAGGGCCCCAGCATTTT.

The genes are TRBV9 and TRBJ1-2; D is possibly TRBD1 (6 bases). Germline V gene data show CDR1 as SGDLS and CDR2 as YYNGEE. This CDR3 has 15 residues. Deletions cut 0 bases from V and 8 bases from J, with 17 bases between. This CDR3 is CASSVDHQGPGGYTF. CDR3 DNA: TGTGCCAGCAGCGTAGATCACCAGGGGCCAGGAGGCTACACCTTC.

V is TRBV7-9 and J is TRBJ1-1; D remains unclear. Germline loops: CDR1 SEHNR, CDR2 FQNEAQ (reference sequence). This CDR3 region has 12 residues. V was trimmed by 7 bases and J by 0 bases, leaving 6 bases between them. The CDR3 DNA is TGTGCCAGCATCTTTATGAACACTGAAGCTTTCTTT. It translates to CASIFMNTEAFF.